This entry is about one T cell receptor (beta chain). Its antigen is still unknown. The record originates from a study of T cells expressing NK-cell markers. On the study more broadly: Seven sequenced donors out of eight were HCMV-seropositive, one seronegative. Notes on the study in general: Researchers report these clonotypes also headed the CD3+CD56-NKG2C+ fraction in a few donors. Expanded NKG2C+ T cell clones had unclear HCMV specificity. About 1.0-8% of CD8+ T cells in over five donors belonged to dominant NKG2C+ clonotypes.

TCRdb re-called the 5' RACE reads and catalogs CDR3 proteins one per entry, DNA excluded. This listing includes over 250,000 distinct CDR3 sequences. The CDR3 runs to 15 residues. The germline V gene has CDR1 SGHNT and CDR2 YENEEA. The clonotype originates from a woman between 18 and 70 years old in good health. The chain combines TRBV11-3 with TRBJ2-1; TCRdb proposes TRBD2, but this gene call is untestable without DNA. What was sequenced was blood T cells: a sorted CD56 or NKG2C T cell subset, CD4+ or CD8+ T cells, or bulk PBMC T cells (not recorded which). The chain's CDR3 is CASSLEGTSGNEQFF.